The 9 T cell receptor beta chains presented below share a single source sample, sequenced in a study of shared clonotypes between healthy human individuals. Here immunoSEQ multiplex PCR was the method, and the copy in TCRdb shows in-frame clones only, minus some. The table includes over a million clones, 75% detected once. The sample taken for sequencing was memory CD4+ T cells sorted from blood. Subset specified: CD45RA-negative fraction. Receptors were obtained from a man aged 18-30 years in good health.

The chain employs TRBV6-5 and TRBJ2-5; 7 bases are shared with TRBD1. CDR3 length equals 13 residues. After removal of 5 bases from V and 4 bases from J, the junction contained 4 bases not matched to a gene. Per the germline V gene, CDR1 is MNHEY and CDR2 is SVGAGI. The CDR3 is CASSQGVTETQYF. CDR3 nucleotide sequence: TGTGCCAGCAGTCAGGGGGTCACAGAGACCCAGTACTTC.

This clone has only one observation. The chain carries TRBV5-1 and TRBJ2-1; D unclear. Germline CDR1 and CDR2: SGHRS and YFSETQ. The CDR3 loop spans 15 amino acids. V lost 1 base to trimming and J lost 1 base, with 9 bases between them. The CDR3 reads CASSLTYSSYNEQFF. In DNA, the CDR3 is TGCGCCAGCAGCTTGACCTATTCATCCTACAATGAGCAGTTCTTC.

Regarding this clone: In the same sample, other DNA sequences code for this CDR3. V is TRBV9 and J is TRBJ2-5; 7 bases match TRBD2. The CDR3 is 14 amino acids. Trimming at V came to 0 bases and at J to 5 bases, leaving 4 bases not matched to a gene. CDR1 and CDR2 (germline): SGDLS, YYNGEE. CDR3 region: CASSVGAGWETQYF. The CDR3 DNA follows: TGTGCCAGCAGCGTAGGAGCGGGGTGGGAGACCCAGTACTTC.

V usage is TRBV9 and J usage is TRBJ1-3, with a weak D call TRBD1 (5 bases). Germline V CDR1 and CDR2: SGDLS, YYNGEE. This CDR3 contains 16 residues. Trimming stripped 2 bases from V and 0 bases from J, with 12 bases between. CDR3 region: CASSVNQGRSGNTIYF. CDR3 nucleotide sequence: TGTGCCAGCAGCGTCAACCAGGGCCGCTCTGGAAACACCATATATTTT.

This chain links TRBV5-1 with TRBJ2-7, with a weak D call TRBD2 (5 bases). The V gene's germline CDR1 is SGHRS and CDR2 YFSETQ. Trimming removed 4 bases at V and 5 bases at J, with 16 bases between. The CDR3 is 14 amino acids. The CDR3: CASSPRGNVDEQYF. The DNA of the CDR3 is TGCGCCAGCAGCCCTCGAGGGAATGTCGACGAGCAGTACTTC.

This clone was seen only a few times. The rearrangement links TRBV29-1 to TRBJ2-3; D gene uncertain. Trimming shortened V by 2 bases and J by 6 bases, and 15 bases separated the two germline ends. Germline V gene sequence: CDR1 SQVTM, CDR2 ANQGSEA. This CDR3 spans 14 amino acids. The CDR3 sequence: CSVEKVTSRDTQYF. CDR3 in DNA: TGCAGCGTTGAAAAAGTGACCAGTCGGGATACGCAGTATTTT.

This chain links TRBV4-3 with TRBJ1-4; 7 nucleotides match TRBD1. Germline V gene lookup returns CDR1 LGHNA and CDR2 YSLEER. V gave up 0 bases and J gave up 7 bases; unmatched junction bases: 11. The CDR3 extends over 17 amino acids. The DNA of the CDR3 is TGCGCCAGCAGCCAAGATCCCAAACAGGGGAGGGGTGAAAAACTGTTTTTT. It specifies CASSQDPKQGRGEKLFF.

This clone showed up just a few times. The rearrangement uses TRBV19 and TRBJ2-7, with D tentatively TRBD2 (6 bases). Trimming pared 0 bases from V and 2 bases from J, leaving 8 bases between. The CDR3 runs 14 residues. Germline loops: CDR1 LNHDA, CDR2 SQIVND (reference sequence). The DNA of the CDR3 is TGTGCCAGTAGTATAGACGGGGGACCCTACGAGCAGTACTTC. Amino acids: CASSIDGGPYEQYF.

There are a few counts of this clone. The J gene is TRBJ2-7, the V gene TRBV7-2; 7 bases fit TRBD1. The CDR3 has 15 residues. V lost 4 bases, J lost 3 bases, and 9 bases stayed unmatched. From germline, CDR1 is SGHTA and CDR2 FQGNSA. CDR3 DNA: TGTGCCAGCAGCTCCCCGGGACAGAACAACTACGAGCAGTACTTC. It is translated as CASSSPGQNNYEQYF.